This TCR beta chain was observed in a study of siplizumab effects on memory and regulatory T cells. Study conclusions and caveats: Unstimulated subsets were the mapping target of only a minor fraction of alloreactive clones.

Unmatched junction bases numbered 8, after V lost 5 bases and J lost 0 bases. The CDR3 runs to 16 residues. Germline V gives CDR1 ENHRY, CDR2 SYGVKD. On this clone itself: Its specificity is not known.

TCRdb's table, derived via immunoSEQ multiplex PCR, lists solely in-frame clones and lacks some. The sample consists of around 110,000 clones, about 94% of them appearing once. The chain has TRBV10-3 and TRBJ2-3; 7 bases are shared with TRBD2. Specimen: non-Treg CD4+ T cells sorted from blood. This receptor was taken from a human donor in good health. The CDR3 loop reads CAISSLTGGSTDTQYF. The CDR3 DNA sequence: TGTGCCATCAGTTCGCTGACCGGGGGGAGCACAGATACGCAGTATTTT.